This T cell receptor beta chain was sequenced in a study of CD8+CD57+ T cells in acquired aplastic anemia. The sequenced patients had an expansion of CD8+CD57+ cells seen by flow cytometry. Per the germline V gene, CDR1 is SGHAT and CDR2 is FQDESV (reference sequence). This CDR3 comprises 17 residues. For this clonotype: One junction end disagrees with the germline gene, perhaps due to a read error.

TCR beta VDJ and CDR3 were profiled, and genomic DNA was the template. TCRdb used MiXCR to reprocess the reads, holding one entry per CDR3 protein. The table includes approximately 260,000 distinct CDR3 sequences, approximately 86% detected once. The clonotype comes from a human donor with aplastic anemia. The sequencing input was sorted CD4+, CD8+, or CD8+CD57+ T cells (not recorded which) from PBMCs. The chain is built from TRBV11-1 and TRBJ1-5, with a possible D match to TRBD1 (5 bases). The CDR3 DNA sequence: TGTGCCAGCAGTCAGTCTCGTACAGGATACTACAATGAGCCCCAGCATTTT. Its translation is CASSQSRTGYYNEPQHF.